This is a list of T cell receptor beta chains from one sample in a study of regulatory T cells in long-lasting Graves disease. TCRdb reprocessed the multiplex PCR reads with MiXCR, giving one entry per CDR3 protein. The sample contains some 250,000 distinct CDR3 sequences, 20% to 25% of which appear only once. Material: peripheral blood mononuclear cells (PBMCs), obtained at new diagnosis, from a patient treated with antithyroid drugs. These receptors all come from a female donor with Graves disease. CDR3s leave out the opening cysteine and the closing phenylalanine or tryptophan. A D gene is named only where the DNA matches it firmly. The size entry is marked missing in some rows and otherwise reads once, few, many or a size class.

TRBV5-5 TRBD1 13 many ASSSRTGANTEAF
TRBV15 TRBD2 13 many ATSRETSGRRTQY
TRBV6-9 TRBD2 16 many ASSSGTSGRGGTDTQY
TRBV7-2 . 12 many ASSSLSNTGELF
TRBV2 . 12 many ASSPGRGYNEQF
TRBV7-9 . 11 many ASSPPPHFKQY
TRBV10-3 . 13 . AISESGSVYGELF
TRBV28 . 13 . ASSTGRPWAYEQY
TRBV6-2/TRBV6-3 . 11 few ASSPTAYQPQH
TRBV28 . 9 many ASSFSAIQY
TRBV7-3 TRBD1 13 . ASSLTGDPYNEQF
TRBV28 . 13 many ASSLLQGDNQPQH
TRBV4-3 TRBD1 15 many ASSQRPSGQGDEKLF
TRBV12-3/TRBV12-4 . 12 many ASSLISSRYEQY
TRBV2 . 12 many ASSGQERNQPQH
TRBV10-2 TRBD2 17 many ASSEVGRELQKNTGELF
TRBV11-2 TRBD1 12 . ASSLGQGADGYT
TRBV4-1 . 11 . ASSQDMKEKLF
TRBV7-8 . 10 many ASSLYRDEQF
TRBV6-1 . 12 . ASHEGGIQETQY
TRBV7-3 . 12 few ASSLDRDNSPLH
TRBV6-2/TRBV6-3 . 13 many ASSYLSKGSSEQY
TRBV2 . 9 many ASSDQRTQY
TRBV29-1 TRBD2 13 many SVGGRVSDGYEQY
TRBV11-2 TRBD1 15 . ASSPRTGTGGRETQY
TRBV20-1 . 14 many SASLTGTASNQPQH
TRBV4-1 TRBD1 14 . ASSREQGKGADTQY
TRBV7-6 . 11 . ASSLSPLGEQY
TRBV4-1 TRBD1 14 many ASSQPYRTGGNGYT
TRBV9 . 11 many ASSVVMAGEAF
TRBV3-1 . 11 . ASSQDGPYEQY
TRBV4-2 . 12 . ASSQAGPNYEQY
TRBV5-4 . 15 . ASSSRDRSSYNSPLH
TRBV5-1 TRBD2 13 once ASSLSGTSGDTQY
TRBV6-2/TRBV6-3 TRBD1 11 many ASRPGQVYEQY
TRBV20-1 . 11 many SARVPVSYEQY
TRBV7-2 TRBD2 17 many ASSLIGTSGRAGGDEQF
TRBV6-5 TRBD1 15 many ASSYNNDRGVNTEAF
TRBV7-8 . 13 . ASSRIRALSYGYT
TRBV19 . 12 few ASSILGLDNEQF
TRBV29-1 TRBD1 10 many SVGQANQPQH
TRBV6-1 . 11 . ASTGGYLNGYT
TRBV10-1 . 11 . ASSETSFHEQY
TRBV18 . 13 few ASSPDPSSGNTIY
TRBV20-1 TRBD1 9 many STGTAREQY
TRBV6-5 TRBD2 12 . ASSTGLAGDTQY
TRBV9 . 9 many ASGDTGELF
TRBV28 . 12 many ASSFVANLAEQY
TRBV20-1 . 9 few SAKPGGGYT
TRBV28 TRBD2 12 many ASAGLAGGETQY
TRBV5-5 . 11 many ASSTVSSYEQY